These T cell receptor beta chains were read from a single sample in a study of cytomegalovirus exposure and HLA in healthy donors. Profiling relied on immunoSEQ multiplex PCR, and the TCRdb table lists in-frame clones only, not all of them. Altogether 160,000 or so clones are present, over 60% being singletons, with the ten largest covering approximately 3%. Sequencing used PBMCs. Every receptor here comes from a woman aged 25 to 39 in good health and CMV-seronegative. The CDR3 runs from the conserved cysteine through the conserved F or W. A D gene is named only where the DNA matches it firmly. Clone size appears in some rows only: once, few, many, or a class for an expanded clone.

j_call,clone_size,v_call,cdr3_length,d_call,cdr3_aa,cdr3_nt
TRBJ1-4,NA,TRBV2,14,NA,CASSLLGGNEKLFF,TGTGCCAGCAGTCTATTAGGAGGGAACGAAAAACTGTTTTTT
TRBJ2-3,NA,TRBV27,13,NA,CASSPSSVDTQYF,TGTGCCAGCAGTCCCAGTAGCGTAGATACGCAGTATTTT
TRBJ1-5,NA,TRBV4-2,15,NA,CASSQGQQINQPQHF,TGTGCCAGCAGCCAAGGACAGCAAATCAATCAGCCCCAGCATTTT
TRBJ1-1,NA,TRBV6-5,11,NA,CASTSRTEAFF,TGTGCCAGCACTAGTCGCACTGAAGCTTTCTTT
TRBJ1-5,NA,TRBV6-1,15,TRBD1,CASSQGAGGNQPQHF,TGTGCCAGCAGTCAGGGGGCAGGGGGGAATCAGCCCCAGCATTTT
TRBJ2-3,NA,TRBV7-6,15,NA,CASSLVGQGSDTQYF,TGTGCCAGCAGCTTAGTTGGCCAGGGGTCAGATACGCAGTATTTT
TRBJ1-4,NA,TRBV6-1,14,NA,CASGGGPTNEKLFF,TGTGCCAGTGGCGGGGGACCAACTAATGAAAAACTGTTTTTT
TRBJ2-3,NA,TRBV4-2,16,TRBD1,CASSQDRDRLTDTQYF,TGTGCCAGCAGCCAAGATCGGGACAGGCTGACAGATACGCAGTATTTT
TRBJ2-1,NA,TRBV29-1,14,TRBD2,CSVALTSGYNEQFF,TGCAGCGTTGCCCTGACTAGCGGCTACAATGAGCAGTTCTTC
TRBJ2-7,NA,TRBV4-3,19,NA,CASSQYRSGDSHGYYEQYF,TGCGCCAGCAGCCAATATCGTAGCGGGGACAGCCACGGTTACTACGAGCAGTACTTC
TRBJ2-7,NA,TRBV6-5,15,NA,CASSYRGGPAYEQYF,TGTGCCAGCAGTTACAGGGGGGGGCCCGCCTACGAGCAGTACTTC
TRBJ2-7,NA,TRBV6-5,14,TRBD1,CASTHGTGLGEQYF,TGTGCCAGCACTCACGGGACAGGCCTTGGCGAGCAGTACTTC
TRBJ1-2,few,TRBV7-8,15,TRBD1,CASSLATGGADGYTF,TGTGCCAGCAGCTTAGCGACAGGGGGCGCCGATGGCTACACCTTC
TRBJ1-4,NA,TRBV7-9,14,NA,CASSSYRSNEKLFF,TGTGCCAGCAGCTCATACAGATCTAATGAAAAACTGTTTTTT
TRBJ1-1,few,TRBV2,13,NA,CASRTRMNTEAFF,TGTGCCAGCAGGACACGTATGAACACTGAAGCTTTCTTT
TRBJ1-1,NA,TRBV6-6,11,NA,CASSRTLEAFF,TGTGCCAGCAGTAGGACACTTGAAGCTTTCTTT
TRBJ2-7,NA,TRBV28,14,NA,CASSLGGQSYEQYF,TGTGCCAGCAGTTTAGGAGGACAGTCCTACGAGCAGTACTTC
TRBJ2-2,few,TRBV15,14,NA,CATSSPEFTGELFF,TGTGCCACCAGCAGTCCGGAGTTCACCGGGGAGCTGTTTTTT
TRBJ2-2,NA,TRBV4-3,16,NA,CASSQDSYRNTGELFF,TGCGCCAGCAGCCAAGATTCCTACCGGAACACCGGGGAGCTGTTTTTT
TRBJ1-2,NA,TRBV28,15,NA,CASSSGASHSYGYTF,TGTGCCAGCAGTTCAGGGGCCTCCCACAGCTATGGCTACACCTTC
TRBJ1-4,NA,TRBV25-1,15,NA,CASSNDGGSNEKLFF,TGTGCCAGCAGTAACGACGGAGGGAGTAATGAAAAACTGTTTTTT
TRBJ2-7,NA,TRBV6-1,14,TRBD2,CASRSGGSDYEQYF,TGTGCCAGCAGAAGCGGCGGGAGCGACTACGAGCAGTACTTC
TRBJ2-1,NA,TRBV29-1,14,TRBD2,CSVSSGFDYNERFF,TGCAGCGTTTCTAGCGGATTCGACTACAATGAGCGGTTCTTC
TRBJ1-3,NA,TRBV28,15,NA,CASSAPGDFGNTIYF,TGTGCCAGCAGTGCCCCGGGGGATTTTGGAAACACCATATATTTT